The rows below give T cell receptor beta chains drawn from one sample of a study of shared clonotypes between healthy human individuals. The data were produced by immunoSEQ multiplex PCR, yet TCRdb's version contains in-frame clones alone and is incomplete. Here the sample spans some 1 million clones, about 77% being singletons. Input material: memory CD4+ T cells sorted from blood. These receptors all come from a young man in good health. The CDR3 runs from the conserved cysteine through the conserved F or W. Fields, in order: clone size, D gene, V gene, J gene, CDR3 protein, CDR3 DNA. A D gene is named only where the DNA matches it firmly. Where a row states a size, it is once, few, many or the class of an expanded clone; other rows omit it.

-	TRBD2	TRBV7-2	TRBJ2-1	CASSLGGAGGNEQFF	TGTGCCAGCAGCTTGGGTGGAGCGGGGGGTAATGAGCAGTTCTTC
-	TRBD2	TRBV7-9	TRBJ2-6	CASSPLSGGSSGANVLTF	TGTGCCAGCAGCCCCCTTTCGGGAGGCAGCTCTGGGGCCAACGTCCTGACTTTC
-	-	TRBV1	TRBJ2-1	CTSSHARVVQFF	TGCACCAGCAGCCACGCCCGAGTTGTGCAGTTCTTC
few	TRBD2	TRBV11-2	TRBJ2-3	CASRVTELAGADTQYF	TGTGCCAGCAGAGTGACCGAACTAGCGGGGGCAGATACGCAGTATTTT
-	-	TRBV14	TRBJ2-2	CASSQTGKAGELFF	TGTGCCAGCAGCCAAACAGGGAAGGCCGGGGAGCTGTTTTTT
-	-	TRBV20-1	TRBJ1-1	CSARDGRRLSF	TGCAGTGCTAGAGATGGGCGAAGGCTTAGCTTT
-	-	TRBV18	TRBJ1-6	CASSPTGDSPLHF	TGTGCCAGCTCGCCGACAGGAGACTCACCCCTCCACTTT
-	TRBD2	TRBV11-2	TRBJ2-2	CASSPPGRDTGELFF	TGTGCCAGCAGCCCCCCAGGGAGGGACACCGGGGAGCTGTTTTTT
-	-	TRBV27	TRBJ2-5	CASSLQGSGTQYF	TGTGCCAGCAGTTTACAGGGGTCGGGGACCCAGTACTTC
-	-	TRBV5-4	TRBJ1-4	CASSMTGATNEKLFF	TGTGCCAGCAGCATGACCGGGGCAACTAATGAAAAACTGTTTTTT
-	-	TRBV19	TRBJ1-5	CASSPGILYSNQPQHF	TGTGCCAGTAGTCCCGGGATACTCTATAGCAATCAGCCCCAGCATTTT
-	TRBD1	TRBV5-1	TRBJ2-7	CASSTGGSYSYEQYF	TGCGCCAGCAGCACAGGGGGCTCCTACTCCTACGAGCAGTACTTC
-	TRBD1	TRBV7-2	TRBJ1-3	CASSQTGGRTGNTIYF	TGTGCCAGCAGCCAAACAGGGGGCCGGACTGGAAACACCATATATTTT
-	-	TRBV6-5	TRBJ1-6	CASSRDGADNSPLHF	TGTGCCAGCAGCCGGGACGGTGCTGATAATTCACCCCTCCACTTT
-	-	TRBV6-6	TRBJ2-7	CASSYGIGGGGEQYF	TGTGCCAGCAGTTACGGGATAGGGGGGGGAGGGGAGCAGTACTTC
-	-	TRBV5-1	TRBJ2-5	CASSSGGTGKGTQYF	TGCGCCAGCAGCTCGGGGGGGACAGGCAAAGGGACCCAGTACTTC
-	TRBD2	TRBV30	TRBJ2-7	CAWSLPRREGYEQYF	TGTGCCTGGAGTCTGCCACGGAGGGAGGGCTACGAGCAGTACTTC
-	-	TRBV5-1	TRBJ1-4	CASSLAGSTNEKLFF	TGCGCCAGCAGCTTGGCCGGCTCAACTAATGAAAAACTGTTTTTT
-	-	TRBV7-9	TRBJ1-5	CASSRDITSGPQHF	TGTGCCAGCAGCCGGGACATAACCTCGGGGCCCCAGCATTTT
-	-	TRBV18	TRBJ2-2	CASSPPAGSTGELFF	TGTGCCAGCTCACCACCGGCAGGGAGCACCGGGGAGCTGTTTTTT
few	TRBD1	TRBV6-1	TRBJ1-3	CASSEDRGFPSGNTIYF	TGTGCCAGCAGTGAAGACAGGGGCTTTCCCTCTGGAAACACCATATATTTT
once	-	TRBV30	TRBJ2-7	CAWSVGQGLDEQYF	TGTGCCTGGAGTGTAGGGCAGGGCCTCGACGAGCAGTACTTC
-	-	TRBV15	TRBJ1-1	CATSLAGAGNTEAFF	TGTGCCACCAGCTTAGCAGGGGCCGGGAACACTGAAGCTTTCTTT
once	-	TRBV4-1	TRBJ1-1	CASSQEEQTRAFF	TGCGCCAGCAGCCAAGAGGAACAGACGAGAGCTTTCTTT
few	-	TRBV28	TRBJ1-4	CASSLSTGPNEKLFF	TGTGCCAGCAGTTTATCGACGGGCCCAAATGAAAAACTGTTTTTT
-	-	TRBV18	TRBJ1-4	CASTTTKEGKLFF	TGTGCCAGCACGACCACAAAAGAAGGAAAACTGTTTTTT
-	-	TRBV9	TRBJ2-1	CASSVGNFPINEQFF	TGTGCCAGCAGCGTAGGGAACTTCCCAATAAATGAGCAGTTCTTC
-	-	TRBV21-1	TRBJ1-5	CASSKTIEGRGNQPQHF	TGTGCCAGCAGCAAAACCATCGAGGGACGTGGCAATCAGCCCCAGCATTTT
-	TRBD2	TRBV5-5	TRBJ2-3	CASSFGGRATDTQYF	TGTGCCAGCAGCTTCGGCGGGAGGGCCACCGATACGCAGTATTTT
-	TRBD2	TRBV2	TRBJ2-5	CASSEGLAGGHFRETQYF	TGTGCCAGCAGTGAGGGACTAGCGGGAGGGCATTTTAGAGAGACCCAGTACTTC
-	TRBD2	TRBV19	TRBJ2-5	CASSMSASGQTQYF	TGTGCCAGTAGTATGTCCGCTAGCGGGCAGACCCAGTACTTC
few	-	TRBV5-1	TRBJ2-4	CASSLVGTESKNIQYF	TGCGCCAGCAGCTTGGTCGGGACGGAGTCAAAGAACATTCAGTACTTC
-	-	TRBV10-3	TRBJ2-7	CAISEPLGGRSEQYF	TGTGCCATCAGTGAACCCCTGGGTGGGAGGAGCGAGCAGTACTTC
few	TRBD2	TRBV6-1	TRBJ2-7	CASTERGGAYEQYF	TGTGCCAGCACCGAACGGGGGGGGGCCTACGAGCAGTACTTC
-	TRBD2	TRBV2	TRBJ2-1	CASSYGGTSYEQFF	TGTGCCAGCAGTTATGGGGGGACTAGCTATGAGCAGTTCTTC
-	-	TRBV7-9	TRBJ1-3	CASSSLIGNTIYF	TGTGCCAGCAGCTCCTTAATTGGAAACACCATATATTTT
-	TRBD1	TRBV28	TRBJ1-1	CASFDPGQVVGEAFF	TGTGCCAGTTTCGACCCGGGACAGGTGGTGGGGGAAGCTTTCTTT
-	TRBD2	TRBV7-2	TRBJ2-2	CASSLVPSGRLTGELFF	TGTGCCAGCAGCTTAGTCCCTAGCGGGAGACTTACCGGGGAGCTGTTTTTT
-	-	TRBV18	TRBJ1-4	CASSPRGTNEKLFF	TGTGCCAGCTCCCCCCGGGGGACTAATGAAAAACTGTTTTTT
-	TRBD1	TRBV13	TRBJ2-1	CASSPTGKLNEQFF	TGTGCCAGCAGCCCGACAGGGAAGCTGAATGAGCAGTTCTTC
-	-	TRBV5-4	TRBJ2-3	CASSFSGWGPVTQYF	TGTGCCAGCAGCTTTTCCGGTTGGGGCCCTGTTACGCAGTATTTT
few	-	TRBV5-1	TRBJ1-1	CASSFPGEFTEAFF	TGCGCCAGCAGCTTTCCCGGGGAGTTCACTGAAGCTTTCTTT
-	TRBD2	TRBV7-3	TRBJ2-5	CASSLSGGFYQETQYF	TGTGCCAGCAGCTTGTCGGGGGGATTTTACCAAGAGACCCAGTACTTC
-	-	TRBV25-1	TRBJ2-5	CASSGAQETQYF	TGTGCCTCATCGGGGGCCCAAGAGACCCAGTACTTC
-	-	TRBV27	TRBJ1-2	CASSSVPGFGYTF	TGTGCCAGCAGTTCCGTCCCCGGGTTTGGCTACACCTTC
once	TRBD2	TRBV19	TRBJ2-3	CASSLQTSGGPGGVAQYF	TGTGCCAGTAGTCTACAGACTAGCGGGGGGCCCGGCGGTGTGGCGCAGTATTTT